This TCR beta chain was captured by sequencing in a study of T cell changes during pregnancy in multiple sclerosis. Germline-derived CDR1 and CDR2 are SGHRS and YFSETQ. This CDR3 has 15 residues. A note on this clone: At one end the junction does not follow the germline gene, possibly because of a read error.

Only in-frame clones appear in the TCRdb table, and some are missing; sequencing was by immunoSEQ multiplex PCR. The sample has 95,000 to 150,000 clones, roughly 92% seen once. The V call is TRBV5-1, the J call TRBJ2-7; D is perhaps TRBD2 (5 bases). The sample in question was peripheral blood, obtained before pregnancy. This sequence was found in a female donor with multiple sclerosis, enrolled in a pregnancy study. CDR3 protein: CASSAGNLGLYEQCF. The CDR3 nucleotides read TGCGCCAGCAGCGCGGGCAACCTGGGTCTCTACGAGCAGTGCTTC.